This entry is about one T cell receptor beta chain. The target antigen is unknown. Time point noted: newly diagnosed, previously untreated cHL patient sample. Magnetic negative selection isolated CD8+ T cells from thawed PBMCs. PBMCs from untreated, newly diagnosed classical Hodgkin lymphoma were comparison samples. This sample is part of a study of PD-1 blockade in classical Hodgkin lymphoma. Study-wide results and limits: Why repertoires differed is undefined; disease activity or prior therapy possibly contributed. Baseline TCR diversity was reportedly lower in newly diagnosed patients than in healthy donors. It was reported as lower still in relapsed/refractory patients.

Trimming stripped 4 bases from V and 1 base from J, with 17 bases between. Germline V gene sequence: CDR1 SEHNR, CDR2 FQNEAQ (reference sequence). This CDR3 has 16 amino acids. The protocol was immunoSEQ multiplex PCR, while the TCRdb copy is restricted to in-frame clones and leaves out a portion. The sample includes about 21,000 clones, about 86% of them seen just once. The sequencing sample was made of CD8+ T cells from blood. The chain joins TRBV7-9 to TRBJ2-7; the D is unclear. This TCR derives from a human donor with classical Hodgkin lymphoma. The CDR3 DNA follows: TGTGCCAGCAGCTGGTCAAGAGCCCATAATTCCTACGAGCAGTACTTC. Protein sequence: CASSWSRAHNSYEQYF.